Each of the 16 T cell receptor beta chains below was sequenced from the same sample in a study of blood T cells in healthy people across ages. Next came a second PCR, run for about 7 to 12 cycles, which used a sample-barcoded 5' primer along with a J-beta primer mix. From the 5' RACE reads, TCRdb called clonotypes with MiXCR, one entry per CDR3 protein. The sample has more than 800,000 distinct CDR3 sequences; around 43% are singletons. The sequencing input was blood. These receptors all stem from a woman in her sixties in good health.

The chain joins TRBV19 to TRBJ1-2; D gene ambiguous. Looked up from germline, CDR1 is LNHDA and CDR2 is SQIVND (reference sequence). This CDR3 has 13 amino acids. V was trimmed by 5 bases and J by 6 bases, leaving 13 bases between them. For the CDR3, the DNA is TGTGCCAGTAGTCGGGATTACGGGGATGGCTACACCTTC. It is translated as CASSRDYGDGYTF.

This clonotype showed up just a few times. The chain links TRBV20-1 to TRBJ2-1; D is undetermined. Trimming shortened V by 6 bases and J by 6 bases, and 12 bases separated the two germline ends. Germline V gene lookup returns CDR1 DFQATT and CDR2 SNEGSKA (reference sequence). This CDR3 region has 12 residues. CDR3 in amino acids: CSASLGPNEQFF. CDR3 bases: TGCAGTGCCAGTCTCGGACCCAATGAGCAGTTCTTC.

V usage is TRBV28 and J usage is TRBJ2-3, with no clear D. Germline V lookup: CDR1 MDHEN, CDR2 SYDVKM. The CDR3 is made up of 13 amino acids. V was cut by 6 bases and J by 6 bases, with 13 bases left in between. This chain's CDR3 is CASRRQLSDTQYF. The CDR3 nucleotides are TGTGCCAGCAGACGCCAACTATCGGATACGCAGTATTTT.

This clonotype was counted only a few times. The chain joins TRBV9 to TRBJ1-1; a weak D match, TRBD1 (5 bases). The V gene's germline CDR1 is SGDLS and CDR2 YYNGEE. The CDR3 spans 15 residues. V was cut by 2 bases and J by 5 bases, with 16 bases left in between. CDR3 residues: CASSVNSNPGTEAFF. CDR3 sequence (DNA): TGTGCCAGCAGCGTCAACAGCAACCCAGGGACTGAAGCTTTCTTT.

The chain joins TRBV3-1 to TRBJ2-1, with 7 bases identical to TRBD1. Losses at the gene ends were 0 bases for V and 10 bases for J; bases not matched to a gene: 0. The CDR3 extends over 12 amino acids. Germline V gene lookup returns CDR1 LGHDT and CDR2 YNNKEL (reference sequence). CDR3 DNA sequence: TGTGCCAGCAGCCAAGAACAGGGGGAGCAGTTCTTC. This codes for CASSQEQGEQFF.

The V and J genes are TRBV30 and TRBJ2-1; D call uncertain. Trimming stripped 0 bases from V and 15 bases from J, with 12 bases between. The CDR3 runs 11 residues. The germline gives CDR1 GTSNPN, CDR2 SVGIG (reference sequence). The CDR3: CAWSVLSETFF. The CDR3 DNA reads TGTGCCTGGAGTGTATTATCAGAGACGTTCTTC.

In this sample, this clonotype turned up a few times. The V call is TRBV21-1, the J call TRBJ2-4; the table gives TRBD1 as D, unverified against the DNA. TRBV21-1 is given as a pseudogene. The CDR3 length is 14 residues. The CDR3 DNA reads TGTGCCAGCAGCATTGGGGACGTCCAAAACATTCAGTACTTC. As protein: CASSIGDVQNIQYF.

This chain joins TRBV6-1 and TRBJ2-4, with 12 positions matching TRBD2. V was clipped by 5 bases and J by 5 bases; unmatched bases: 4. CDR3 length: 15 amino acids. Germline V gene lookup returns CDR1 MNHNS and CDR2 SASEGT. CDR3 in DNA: TGTGCCAGCAGTCCTCGGACTAGCGGGGAAAACATTCAGTACTTC. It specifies CASSPRTSGENIQYF.

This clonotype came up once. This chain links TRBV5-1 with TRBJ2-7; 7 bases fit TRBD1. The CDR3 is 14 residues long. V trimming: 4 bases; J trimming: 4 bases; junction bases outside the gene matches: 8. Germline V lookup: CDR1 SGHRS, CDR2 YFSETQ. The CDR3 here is CASSIDRDRYEQYF. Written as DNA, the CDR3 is TGCGCCAGCAGCATCGACAGGGATAGGTACGAGCAGTACTTC.

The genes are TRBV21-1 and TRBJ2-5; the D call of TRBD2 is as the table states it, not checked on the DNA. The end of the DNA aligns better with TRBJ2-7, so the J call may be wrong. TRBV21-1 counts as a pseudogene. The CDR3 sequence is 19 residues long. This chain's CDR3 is CASSKVLLTERELCYEQYF. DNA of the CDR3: TGTGCCAGCAGCAAAGTATTACTAACGGAGCGGGAGCTATGCTACGAGCAGTACTTC.

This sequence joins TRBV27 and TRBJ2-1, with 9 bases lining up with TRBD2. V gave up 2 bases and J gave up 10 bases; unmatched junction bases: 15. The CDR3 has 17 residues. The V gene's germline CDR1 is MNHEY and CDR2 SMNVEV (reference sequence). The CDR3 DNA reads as TGTGCCAGCAGTTTAGGCTATCGAGCGGGAGGACTCTGGGAGCAGTTCTTC. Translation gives CASSLGYRAGGLWEQFF.

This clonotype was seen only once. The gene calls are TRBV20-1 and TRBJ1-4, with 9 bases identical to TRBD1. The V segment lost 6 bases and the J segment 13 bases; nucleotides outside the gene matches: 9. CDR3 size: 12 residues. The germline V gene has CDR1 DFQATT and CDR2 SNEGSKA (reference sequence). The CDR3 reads CSADRGSVGLFF. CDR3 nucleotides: TGCAGTGCGGACAGGGGCTCGGTTGGACTGTTTTTT.

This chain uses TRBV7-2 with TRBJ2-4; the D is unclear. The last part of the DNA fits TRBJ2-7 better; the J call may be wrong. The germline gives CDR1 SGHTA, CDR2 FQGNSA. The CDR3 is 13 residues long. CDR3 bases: TGTGCCAGCAGCTTTCTAGTTCCCTACGAGCAGTACTTC. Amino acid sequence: CASSFLVPYEQYF.

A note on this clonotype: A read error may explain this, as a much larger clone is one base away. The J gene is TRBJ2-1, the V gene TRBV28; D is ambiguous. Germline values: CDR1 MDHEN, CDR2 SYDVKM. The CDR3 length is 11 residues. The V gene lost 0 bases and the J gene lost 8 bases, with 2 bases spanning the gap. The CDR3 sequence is CASSLWDEQFF. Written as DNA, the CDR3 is TGTGCCAGCAGTTTATGGGATGAGCAGTTCTTC.

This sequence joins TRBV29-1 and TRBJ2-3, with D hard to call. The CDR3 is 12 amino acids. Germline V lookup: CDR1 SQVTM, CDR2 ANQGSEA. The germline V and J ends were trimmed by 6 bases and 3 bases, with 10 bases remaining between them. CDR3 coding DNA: TGCAGCGTCCTAGGAGTTACAGATACGCAGTATTTT. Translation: CSVLGVTDTQYF.

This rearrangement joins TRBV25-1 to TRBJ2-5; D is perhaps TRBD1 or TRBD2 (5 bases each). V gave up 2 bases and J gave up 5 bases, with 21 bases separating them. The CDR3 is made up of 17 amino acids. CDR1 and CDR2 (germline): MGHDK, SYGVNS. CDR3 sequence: CASSEGALASPSETQYF. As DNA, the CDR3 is TGTGCCAGCAGTGAAGGGGCCCTAGCCTCCCCTTCGGAGACCCAGTACTTC.